The 10 T cell receptor beta chains presented below share a single source sample, sequenced in a study of CXCR3-negative and CXCR3-positive naive CD8 T cells. Points from the study as a whole: CXCR3-positive naive cells had more hydrophobic TRB CDR3s than CXCR3-negative naive cells.

It was by 5' RACE with UMI labels that the TRB cDNA libraries were prepared. TCRdb reprocessed the 5' RACE reads and reports one entry per CDR3 protein, with no DNA. Here the sample table reports around 63,000 distinct CDR3 sequences. These receptors have no known antigen. The source material was naive CXCR3+ CD8+ T cells from blood. Noted subset: CD45RO-CCR7+CD27+CD95- naive CD8+ T cells expressing CXCR3 (TNR3+). The receptors derive from a human donor in good health. Some clones in this sample may be carry-over from other donors' samples.

The gene calls are TRBV28 and TRBJ2-7. This CDR3 region has 12 residues. Per the germline V gene, CDR1 is MDHEN and CDR2 is SYDVKM. CDR3: CASSFDSYEQYF.

The rearrangement joins TRBV7-9 to TRBJ2-7. The CDR3 spans 14 residues. Germline assignment: CDR1 SEHNR and CDR2 FQNEAQ (reference sequence). Here the CDR3 reads CASSGMQDSYEQYF.

The chain couples TRBV19 to TRBJ1-1; TCRdb calls TRBD1, which cannot be checked without DNA. The CDR3 is 17 amino acids. CDR1 is LNHDA and CDR2 is SQIVND in the germline V gene (reference sequence). CDR3 protein: CASSIDPPMGRNTEAFF.

This rearrangement joins TRBV7-8 to TRBJ1-2. The germline V gene encodes CDR1 SGHVS and CDR2 FQNEAQ. CDR3 length: 14 amino acids. The CDR3 here is CASSLDPGLYGYTF.

The chain recombines TRBV7-2 with TRBJ2-1; TCRdb's D call of TRBD1 is untestable without DNA. The CDR3 has 14 amino acids. In germline, CDR1 is SGHTA, CDR2 FQGNSA. The CDR3 reads CASGVGGGPQEQFF. Based on the CDR3 plus reference TRBV7-2 and TRBJ2-1, the full variable domain is GAGVSQSPSNKVTEKGKDVELRCDPISGHTALYWYRQSLGQGLEFLIYFQGNSAPDKSGLPSDRFSAERTGGSVSTLTIQRTQQEDSAVYLCASGVGGGPQEQFFGPGTRLTVL.

The J gene is TRBJ1-1, the V gene TRBV20-1; TCRdb indicates TRBD1, and absent DNA this call remains unverified. Germline CDR1 DFQATT, CDR2 SNEGSKA (reference sequence). This CDR3 has 13 residues. The CDR3 sequence: CSAWTGLNTEAFF.

This CDR3 reads CASSQAGEGSGSLLDEQFF. The gene calls are TRBV9 and TRBJ2-1; without DNA, the TCRdb call of TRBD2 cannot be checked. The V gene's germline CDR1 is SGDLS and CDR2 YYNGEE. The CDR3 totals 19 residues. The complete variable domain, with remaining parts taken from reference TRBV9 and TRBJ2-1, reads DSGVTQTPKHLITATGQRVTLRCSPRSGDLSVYWYQQSLDQGLQFLIQYYNGEERAKGNILERFSAQQFPDLHSELNLSSLELGDSALYFCASSQAGEGSGSLLDEQFFGPGTRLTVL.

V and J are TRBV5-5 and TRBJ2-7; the TRBD1 assignment by TCRdb is unverifiable without DNA. Germline V lookup: CDR1 SGHKS, CDR2 YYEKEE (reference sequence). This CDR3 is built from 14 residues. The CDR3 protein is CASRRDPAPYEQYF.

This chain joins TRBV2 and TRBJ2-7; the TRBD2 assignment by TCRdb is unverifiable without DNA. Germline loops: CDR1 SNHLY, CDR2 FYNNEI. The CDR3 sequence is 13 residues long. The chain's CDR3 is CASTYGSTYEQYF.

The genes are TRBV29-1 and TRBJ1-2. Germline V CDR1 and CDR2: SQVTM, ANQGSEA. This CDR3 has 12 amino acids. The CDR3 sequence is CSVVSSNYGYTF.